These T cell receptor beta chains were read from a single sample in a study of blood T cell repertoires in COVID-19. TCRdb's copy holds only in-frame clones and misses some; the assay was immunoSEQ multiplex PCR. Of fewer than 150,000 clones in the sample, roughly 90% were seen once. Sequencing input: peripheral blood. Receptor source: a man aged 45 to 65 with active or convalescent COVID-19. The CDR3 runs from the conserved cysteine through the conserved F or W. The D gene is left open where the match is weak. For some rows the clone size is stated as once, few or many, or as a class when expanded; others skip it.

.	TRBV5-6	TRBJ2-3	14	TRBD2	TGTGCCAGCAGCTGGGGTAGCGGGAAGGATACGCAGTATTTT	CASSWGSGKDTQYF
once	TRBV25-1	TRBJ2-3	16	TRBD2	TGTGCCAGCAGTAAGGGGACTAGCGGGAGGGCAGATACGCAGTATTTT	CASSKGTSGRADTQYF
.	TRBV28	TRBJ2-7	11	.	TGTGCCAGCAGTGTTACCTACGAGCAGTACTTC	CASSVTYEQYF
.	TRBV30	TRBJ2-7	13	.	TGTGCCTGGACCACGGGGGTTCTCTACGAGCAGTACTTC	CAWTTGVLYEQYF
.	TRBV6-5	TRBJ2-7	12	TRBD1	TGTGCCAGCAGACAGGGGATCTACGAGCAGTACTTC	CASRQGIYEQYF
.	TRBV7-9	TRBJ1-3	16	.	TGTGCCAGCAGCCGGCCCGGGGGGGCCGGACTAAACACCATATATTTT	CASSRPGGAGLNTIYF
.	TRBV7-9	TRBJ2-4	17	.	TGTGCCAGCAGCGCGGCTCGACAGGTCCTAGCCAAAAACATTCAGTACTTC	CASSAARQVLAKNIQYF
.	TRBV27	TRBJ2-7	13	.	TGTGCCAGCAGTGGACTGAGCTCCTACGAGCAGTACTTC	CASSGLSSYEQYF
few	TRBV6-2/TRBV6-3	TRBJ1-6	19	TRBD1	TGTGCCAGCAGTGCAGCCGACAGGGGCTGGAGCTCCTATAATTCACCCCTCCACTTT	CASSAADRGWSSYNSPLHF
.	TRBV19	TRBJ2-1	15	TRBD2	TGTGCCAGTAGTAAGCCGGGACTAGAGTACAATGAGCAGTTCTTC	CASSKPGLEYNEQFF
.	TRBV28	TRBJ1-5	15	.	TGTGCCAGCAGACCAGGATCCGCTATTCGTCAGCCCCAGCATTTT	CASRPGSAIRQPQHF
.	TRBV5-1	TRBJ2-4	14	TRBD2	TGCGCCAGCACTATAGCGGGAGATGAGGACATTCAGTACTTC	CASTIAGDEDIQYF
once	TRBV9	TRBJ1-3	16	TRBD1	TGTGCCAGCAGCACCCGGACAGGACAATCTGGAAACACCATATATTTT	CASSTRTGQSGNTIYF
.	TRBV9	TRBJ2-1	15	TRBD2	TGTGCCAGCAGCGCGGGACTAGCGGCCTACAATGAGCAGTTCTTC	CASSAGLAAYNEQFF
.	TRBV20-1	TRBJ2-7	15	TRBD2	TGCAGTGCTAGTGGTTCGAGCGGGAGGGGCTACGAGCAGTACTTC	CSASGSSGRGYEQYF
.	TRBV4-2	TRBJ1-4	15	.	TGTGCCAGCAGCCAAGTAAGAGGTGCTAATGAAAAACTGTTTTTT	CASSQVRGANEKLFF
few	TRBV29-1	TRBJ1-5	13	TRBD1	TGCAGCGCCATGACAGGGGTAAATCAGCCCCAGCATTTT	CSAMTGVNQPQHF
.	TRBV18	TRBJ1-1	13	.	TGTGCCAGCTCACCCACACCCCCGGCGGGGGCTTTCTTT	CASSPTPPAGAFF
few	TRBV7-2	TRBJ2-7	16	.	TGTGCCAGCAGCAACCAACCTCCCCGTCTCGGGGGCGAGCAGTACTTC	CASSNQPPRLGGEQYF
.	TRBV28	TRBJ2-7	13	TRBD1	TGTGCCACCGCCGGGACAGGGGTTCGGGAGCAGTACTTC	CATAGTGVREQYF
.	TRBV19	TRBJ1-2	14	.	TGTGCCGCCGGGGGCAGGGAGGGCAACTATGGCTACACCTTC	CAAGGREGNYGYTF
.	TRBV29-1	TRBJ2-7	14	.	TGCAGCGTTGAAGACAGTTCAAAACCCTACGAGCAGTACTTC	CSVEDSSKPYEQYF
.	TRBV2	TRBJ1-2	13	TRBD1	TGTGCCAGGGACGGCGGGACAGGGAGCGGCTACACCTTC	CARDGGTGSGYTF
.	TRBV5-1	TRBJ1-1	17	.	TGCGCCAGCAGCTTAGTCACGACAGGCGGGGGTCGGTCTGAAGCTTTCTTT	CASSLVTTGGGRSEAFF
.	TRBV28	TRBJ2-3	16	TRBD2	TGTGCCAGCAGTTTACTTGGGACTAGCGGCACAGATACGCAGTATTTT	CASSLLGTSGTDTQYF
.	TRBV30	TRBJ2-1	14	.	TGTGCCTGGAGTTGGGCAGGATTTTCTAATGAGCAGTTCTTC	CAWSWAGFSNEQFF
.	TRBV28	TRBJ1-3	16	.	TGTGCCAGCAGTCCGACGGGGGGACTCTCTGGAAACACCATATATTTT	CASSPTGGLSGNTIYF
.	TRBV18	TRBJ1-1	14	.	TGTGCCAGCTCACCACCGAGTGGGAACACTGAAGCTTTCTTT	CASSPPSGNTEAFF
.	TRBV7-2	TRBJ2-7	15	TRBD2	TGTGCCAGCAGTTCCGGACTAGCCACTTCCTACGAGCAGTACTTC	CASSSGLATSYEQYF
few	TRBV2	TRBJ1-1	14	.	TGTGCCAGCAGTTTCGGGTCAAGACAGTCGGTAACTTTCTTT	CASSFGSRQSVTFF
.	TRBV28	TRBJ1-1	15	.	TGTGCCAGCACCCCCGGGGGAACGGGGAACACTGAAGCTTTCTTT	CASTPGGTGNTEAFF
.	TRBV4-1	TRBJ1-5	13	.	TGCGCCAGCAGCCAAGAAATACGGCAGCCCCAGCATTTT	CASSQEIRQPQHF
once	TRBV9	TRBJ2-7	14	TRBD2	TGTGCCAGCAGCGCCCGACTAGCGGGAGGCGAGCAGTACTTC	CASSARLAGGEQYF
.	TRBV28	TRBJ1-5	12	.	TGTGCCAGCAGACTACTCAATCAGCCCCAGCATTTT	CASRLLNQPQHF
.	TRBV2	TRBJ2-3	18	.	TGTGCCAGCAGTGAAGCGCTTGGGGGCACAGTAGAAACAGATACGCAGTATTTT	CASSEALGGTVETDTQYF
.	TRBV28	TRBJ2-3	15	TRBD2	TGTGCCAGCAGACAACTAGCGCTTAGCACAGATACGCAGTATTTT	CASRQLALSTDTQYF
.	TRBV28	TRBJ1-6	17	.	TGTGCCAGCAGTTTTCTCCTACGAGGGTCCTATAATTCACCCCTCCACTTT	CASSFLLRGSYNSPLHF
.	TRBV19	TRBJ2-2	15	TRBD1	TGTGCCAGTAGTAGGACAGGGGGCCTCACCGGGGAGCTGTTTTTT	CASSRTGGLTGELFF
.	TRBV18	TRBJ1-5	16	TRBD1	TGTGCCAGCTCACTAAGACAGGGGGAATCCAATCAGCCCCAGCATTTT	CASSLRQGESNQPQHF
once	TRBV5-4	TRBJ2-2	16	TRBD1	TGTGCCAGCAGCATCTTCGGGACAGCAAGCACCGGGGAGCTGTTTTTT	CASSIFGTASTGELFF
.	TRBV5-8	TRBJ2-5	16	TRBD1	TGTGCCAGCAGCTCGGTCAAGACAGGGGAGTGGAAGACCCAGTACTTC	CASSSVKTGEWKTQYF
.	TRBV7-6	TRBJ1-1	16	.	TGTGCCAGCAGCTTAGCCCTTGGGGAGGCAAACACTGAAGCTTTCTTT	CASSLALGEANTEAFF
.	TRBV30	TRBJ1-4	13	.	TGTGCCTTCGGACAGAGCCGTAATGAAAAACTGTTTTTT	CAFGQSRNEKLFF
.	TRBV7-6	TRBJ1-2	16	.	TGTGCCAGCAGCTTGGGAGCTCCCGGCTCATCCTATGGCTACACCTTC	CASSLGAPGSSYGYTF